This section outlines one T cell receptor (beta chain) sequence together with its context. Data came from immunoSEQ multiplex PCR; TCRdb stores just in-frame clones and leaves some out. The sample has more than 80,000 clones; approximately 90% are singletons. This entry belongs to a study of T cell changes during pregnancy in multiple sclerosis. This clonotype originated in a female donor in good health, serving as a control in a pregnancy study. Some clones in this sample may be carry-over from other donors' samples. The sequenced sample was PBMCs, obtained in the first trimester of pregnancy.

The CDR3 sequence: CASSYVKTGRLGGANVLTF. CDR3 nucleotides: TGCGCCAGCAGCTACGTCAAAACAGGGCGACTCGGGGGGGCCAACGTCCTGACTTTC. J is TRBJ2-6 and V is TRBV5-1; a possible D gene is TRBD1 (6 bases). Germline CDR1 SGHRS, CDR2 YFSETQ. V lost 3 bases and J 4 bases, leaving 23 bases between the germline ends. The CDR3 runs to 19 residues.